A selection of T cell receptor beta chains follows, all from one sample in a study of PD-1 blockade in classical Hodgkin lymphoma. Measured with immunoSEQ multiplex PCR; TCRdb has only the in-frame clones, and not every one. The sample lists some 110,000 clones; approximately 89% were seen once. This specimen was peripheral blood mononuclear cells (PBMCs), taken before the fourth cycle of nivolumab. The receptors here all came from a human donor with classical Hodgkin lymphoma. Each CDR3 is given with its conserved first and last residue. Fields, in order: J gene, D gene, V gene, clone size, CDR3 protein, CDR3 DNA. D genes are given only for firm matches. Clone size is shown for a subset of rows, as once, few, many or a class of expanded clone.

J gene: TRBJ2-2; D gene: .; V gene: TRBV2; clone size: .; CDR3 protein: CASSAKTRAIGELFF; CDR3 DNA: TGTGCCAGCAGTGCCAAAACTCGGGCCATCGGGGAGCTGTTTTTT
J gene: TRBJ1-2; D gene: .; V gene: TRBV4-3; clone size: .; CDR3 protein: CASSPLTGYGEYGYTF; CDR3 DNA: TGCGCCAGCAGCCCTCTCACCGGATACGGTGAATATGGCTACACCTTC
J gene: TRBJ1-4; D gene: .; V gene: TRBV4-2; clone size: .; CDR3 protein: CASSQAAGGHEKLFF; CDR3 DNA: TGTGCCAGCAGCCAAGCTGCCGGGGGGCACGAAAAACTGTTTTTT
J gene: TRBJ2-7; D gene: .; V gene: TRBV9; clone size: .; CDR3 protein: CASSPSTGMSSYEQYF; CDR3 DNA: TGTGCCAGCAGCCCCAGCACAGGGATGAGCTCCTACGAGCAGTACTTC
J gene: TRBJ1-2; D gene: TRBD1; V gene: TRBV28; clone size: .; CDR3 protein: CASSLDRGYGYTF; CDR3 DNA: TGTGCCAGCAGTTTAGACAGGGGGTATGGCTACACCTTC
J gene: TRBJ1-2; D gene: .; V gene: TRBV30; clone size: few; CDR3 protein: CAWIRPGGDGYTF; CDR3 DNA: TGTGCCTGGATCAGGCCCGGGGGGGATGGCTACACCTTC
J gene: TRBJ2-3; D gene: TRBD2; V gene: TRBV30; clone size: .; CDR3 protein: CAWSRAGGYTDTQYF; CDR3 DNA: TGTGCCTGGAGCAGAGCGGGAGGGTACACAGATACGCAGTATTTT
J gene: TRBJ1-1; D gene: .; V gene: TRBV21-1; clone size: few; CDR3 protein: CASTPEGLGGNAEAFF; CDR3 DNA: TGTGCCAGCACCCCAGAGGGCCTCGGGGGTAACGCTGAAGCTTTCTTT
J gene: TRBJ2-1; D gene: TRBD2; V gene: TRBV19; clone size: .; CDR3 protein: CASSATGTSVEQFF; CDR3 DNA: TGTGCCAGTAGTGCTACCGGGACTAGCGTCGAACAGTTCTTC
J gene: TRBJ1-1; D gene: .; V gene: TRBV11-3; clone size: .; CDR3 protein: CASRLDANTEAFF; CDR3 DNA: TGTGCCAGCAGACTCGATGCGAACACTGAAGCTTTCTTT
J gene: TRBJ2-5; D gene: .; V gene: TRBV5-1; clone size: .; CDR3 protein: CASSLGRTTGETQYF; CDR3 DNA: TGCGCCAGCAGCTTGGGCCGGACCACAGGGGAGACCCAGTACTTC
J gene: TRBJ1-2; D gene: TRBD1; V gene: TRBV7-2; clone size: .; CDR3 protein: CASSFDQIRQGGGYTF; CDR3 DNA: TGTGCCAGCAGCTTCGATCAGATAAGACAGGGAGGTGGCTACACCTTC
J gene: TRBJ1-1; D gene: .; V gene: TRBV2; clone size: .; CDR3 protein: CASSGGMETEAFF; CDR3 DNA: TGTGCCAGCAGTGGGGGAATGGAGACTGAAGCTTTCTTT
J gene: TRBJ2-1; D gene: TRBD2; V gene: TRBV13; clone size: .; CDR3 protein: CASSSRPGLARNEQFF; CDR3 DNA: TGTGCCAGCAGCTCCCGCCCGGGACTAGCCAGAAATGAGCAGTTCTTC
J gene: TRBJ1-2; D gene: .; V gene: TRBV30; clone size: .; CDR3 protein: CAWSIPLGSNGYTF; CDR3 DNA: TGTGCCTGGAGTATCCCCCTCGGCTCTAATGGCTACACCTTC
J gene: TRBJ2-7; D gene: TRBD1; V gene: TRBV27; clone size: .; CDR3 protein: CASSFTRTGTYEQYF; CDR3 DNA: TGTGCCAGCAGTTTCACGCGGACAGGGACCTACGAGCAGTACTTC
J gene: TRBJ2-2; D gene: TRBD1; V gene: TRBV10-3; clone size: once; CDR3 protein: CAISGQPGQGTGELFF; CDR3 DNA: TGTGCCATCAGTGGGCAACCGGGACAGGGGACCGGGGAGCTGTTTTTT
J gene: TRBJ2-3; D gene: .; V gene: TRBV20-1; clone size: .; CDR3 protein: CSARSTTQYF; CDR3 DNA: TGCAGTGCTAGATCCACTACGCAGTATTTT
J gene: TRBJ2-7; D gene: .; V gene: TRBV5-1; clone size: .; CDR3 protein: CASSLNYEQYF; CDR3 DNA: TGCGCCAGCAGCTTGAACTACGAGCAGTACTTC
J gene: TRBJ2-6; D gene: .; V gene: TRBV30; clone size: .; CDR3 protein: CAWRQSGANVLTF; CDR3 DNA: TGTGCCTGGAGGCAGTCAGGGGCCAACGTCCTGACTTTC
J gene: TRBJ2-5; D gene: TRBD1; V gene: TRBV10-3; clone size: .; CDR3 protein: CAISYRGSQETQYF; CDR3 DNA: TGTGCCATCAGTTACAGGGGCTCCCAAGAGACCCAGTACTTC
J gene: TRBJ2-3; D gene: .; V gene: TRBV10-3; clone size: once; CDR3 protein: CAISVGGEATDTQYF; CDR3 DNA: TGTGCCATCAGTGTTGGCGGCGAGGCCACAGATACGCAGTATTTT
J gene: TRBJ1-1; D gene: TRBD1; V gene: TRBV7-7; clone size: .; CDR3 protein: CASSPLPGQANTEAFF; CDR3 DNA: TGTGCTAGCAGTCCGCTCCCCGGACAGGCGAACACTGAAGCTTTCTTT